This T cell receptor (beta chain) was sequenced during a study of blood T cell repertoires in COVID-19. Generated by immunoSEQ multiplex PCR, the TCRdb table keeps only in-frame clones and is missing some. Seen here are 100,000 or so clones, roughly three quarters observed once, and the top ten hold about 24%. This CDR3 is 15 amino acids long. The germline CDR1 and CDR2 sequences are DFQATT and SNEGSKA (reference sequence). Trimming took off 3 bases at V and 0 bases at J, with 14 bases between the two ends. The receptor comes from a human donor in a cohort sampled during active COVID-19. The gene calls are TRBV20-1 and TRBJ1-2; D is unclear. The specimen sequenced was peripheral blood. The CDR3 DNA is TGCAGTGCTAGTCACGGCCCGCTAGCTAACTATGGCTACACCTTC. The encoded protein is CSASHGPLANYGYTF.